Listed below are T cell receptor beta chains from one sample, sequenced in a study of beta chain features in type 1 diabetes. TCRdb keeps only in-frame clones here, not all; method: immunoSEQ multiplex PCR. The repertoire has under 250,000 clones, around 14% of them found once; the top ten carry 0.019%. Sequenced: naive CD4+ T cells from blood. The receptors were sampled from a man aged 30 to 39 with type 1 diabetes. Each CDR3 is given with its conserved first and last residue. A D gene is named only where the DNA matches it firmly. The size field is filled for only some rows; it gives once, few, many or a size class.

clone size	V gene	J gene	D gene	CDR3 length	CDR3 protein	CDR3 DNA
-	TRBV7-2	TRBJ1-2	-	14	CASSLEVAGSSYTF	TGTGCCAGCAGCTTAGAGGTCGCAGGCTCGAGCTACACCTTC
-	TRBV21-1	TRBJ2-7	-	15	CASTQGQGTEHEQYF	TGTGCCAGCACCCAAGGACAGGGCACAGAGCACGAGCAGTACTTC
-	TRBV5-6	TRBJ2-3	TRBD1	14	CASGDTGGRDTQYF	TGTGCCAGCGGAGATACAGGGGGCCGGGATACGCAGTATTTT
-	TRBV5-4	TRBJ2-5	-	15	CASSVGTSIQETQYF	TGTGCCAGCAGCGTCGGGACTTCTATTCAAGAGACCCAGTACTTC
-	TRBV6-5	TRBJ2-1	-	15	CASSRSPSDPNEQFF	TGTGCCAGCAGTCGTAGCCCCTCCGACCCTAATGAGCAGTTCTTC
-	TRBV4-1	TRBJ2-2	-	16	CASSQRRGGNTGELFF	TGCGCCAGCAGCCAACGGCGGGGTGGCAACACCGGGGAGCTGTTTTTT
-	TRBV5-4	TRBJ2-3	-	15	CASSLTDRGGDTQYF	TGTGCCAGCAGCTTAACCGACAGGGGAGGGGATACGCAGTATTTT
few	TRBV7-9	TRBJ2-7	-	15	CASSPGSGLTYEQYF	TGTGCCAGCAGCCCGGGGAGCGGTCTTACCTACGAGCAGTACTTC
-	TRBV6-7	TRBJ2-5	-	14	CASRTPGQGETQYF	TGTGCCAGCAGAACCCCGGGACAAGGAGAGACCCAGTACTTC
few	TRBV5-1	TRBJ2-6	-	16	CASSTGAISGANVLTF	TGCGCCAGCAGCACAGGCGCAATCTCTGGGGCCAACGTCCTGACTTTC
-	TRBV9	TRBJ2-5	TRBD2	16	CASSGGLAGGQETQYF	TGTGCCAGCAGCGGGGGTCTAGCGGGAGGGCAAGAGACCCAGTACTTC
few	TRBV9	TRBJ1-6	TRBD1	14	CASSPRQGNSPLHF	TGTGCCAGCAGCCCAAGACAGGGGAATTCACCCCTCCACTTT
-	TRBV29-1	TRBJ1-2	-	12	CSAETANYGYTF	TGCAGCGCAGAGACAGCTAACTATGGCTACACCTTC
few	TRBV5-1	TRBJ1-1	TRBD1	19	CASSHQGQGGFDMNTEAFF	TGCGCCAGCAGCCACCAGGGACAGGGAGGGTTCGATATGAACACTGAAGCTTTCTTT
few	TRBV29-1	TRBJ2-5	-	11	CSARGEETQYF	TGCAGCGCCCGCGGGGAAGAGACCCAGTACTTC
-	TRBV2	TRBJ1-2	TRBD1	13	CASSLQGDYGYTF	TGTGCCAGCAGCTTGCAGGGGGACTATGGCTACACCTTC
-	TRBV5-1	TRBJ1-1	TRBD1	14	CASSLVGTASRAFF	TGCGCCAGCAGCTTGGTAGGGACAGCGTCTCGGGCTTTCTTT
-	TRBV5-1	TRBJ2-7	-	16	CASSRIADRTAGEQYF	TGCGCCAGCAGCCGAATAGCGGACCGAACTGCGGGGGAGCAGTACTTC
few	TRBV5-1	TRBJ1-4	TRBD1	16	CASSFQGATTNEKLFF	TGCGCCAGCAGCTTTCAGGGGGCGACAACTAATGAAAAACTGTTTTTT
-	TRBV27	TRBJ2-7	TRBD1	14	CASSLERDSHEQYF	TGTGCCAGCAGTTTAGAAAGGGACAGCCACGAGCAGTACTTC
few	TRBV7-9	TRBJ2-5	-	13	CASSPRTAETQYF	TGTGCCAGCAGCCCCAGGACAGCAGAGACCCAGTACTTC